These 12 T cell receptor beta chains share one sample of origin, sequenced in a study of cytomegalovirus exposure and HLA in healthy donors. 13 Jbeta primers and 60 Vbeta primers were used for the PCR. The protocol was immunoSEQ multiplex PCR, while the TCRdb copy is restricted to in-frame clones and leaves out a portion. The sample has approximately 170,000 clones; 75% to 90% are singletons. Material for sequencing was PBMCs. The receptor set was obtained from a boy aged 2 to 10 in good health and CMV-seronegative.

The gene calls are TRBV7-2 and TRBJ2-1; possible D gene TRBD2, 6 bases. Germline loops: CDR1 SGHTA, CDR2 FQGNSA. The CDR3 is 16 residues long. V lost 3 bases and J 3 bases, leaving 15 bases between the germline ends. DNA of the CDR3: TGTGCCAGCAGCTTCCGGGGGACGGCCAACTACAATGAGCAGTTCTTC. Translation: CASSFRGTANYNEQFF.

The gene calls are TRBV29-1 and TRBJ1-3; D not certain. V lost 4 bases to trimming and J lost 0 bases, with 13 bases between them. Germline V gene lookup returns CDR1 SQVTM and CDR2 ANQGSEA. The CDR3 consists of 15 residues. The CDR3 protein is CSVGSGTPSGNTIYF. In DNA, the CDR3 is TGCAGCGTTGGGTCCGGTACTCCCTCTGGAAACACCATATATTTT.

The rearrangement uses TRBV2 and TRBJ1-1; D is uncertain. The V and J ends lost 7 bases and 4 bases respectively, with 10 bases between them. Germline V gives CDR1 SNHLY, CDR2 FYNNEI. CDR3 length equals 12 residues. CDR3 bases: TGTGCCAGCACGATATCAGGCACTGAAGCTTTCTTT. As protein: CASTISGTEAFF. The variable domain in full, completed from reference TRBV2 and TRBJ1-1, reads EPEVTQTPSHQVTQMGQEVILRCVPISNHLYFYWYRQILGQKVEFLVSFYNNEISEKSEIFDDQFSVERPDGSNFTLKIRSTKLEDSAMYFCASTISGTEAFFGQGTRLTVV.

This sequence joins TRBV19 and TRBJ2-5; TRBD1 might be the D (5 bases). Germline V CDR1 and CDR2: LNHDA, SQIVND (reference sequence). V lost 4 bases, J lost 2 bases, and 8 bases lay in between. The CDR3 is 13 amino acids. The CDR3 region is CASSNRLQETQYF. In DNA form, the CDR3 reads TGTGCCAGTAGTAACAGGCTTCAAGAGACCCAGTACTTC.

This clone was seen a single time. The V gene is TRBV19, the J gene TRBJ2-5; 11 bases map to TRBD1. Gene TRBJ2-7 matches the end of the DNA better, so the J call may be wrong. This CDR3 has 14 residues. Per germline, CDR1 LNHDA and CDR2 SQIVND (reference sequence). In nucleotides, the CDR3 is TGTGCCAGTAGTCCCGGGACAGGGGGTTACGAGCAGTACTTC. This gives the protein CASSPGTGGYEQYF.

The rearrangement joins TRBV7-2 to TRBJ2-3; 7 bases are a match to TRBD2. CDR1 and CDR2 (germline): SGHTA, FQGNSA. V lost 4 bases, J lost 5 bases, and 15 bases stayed unmatched. CDR3 length equals 17 residues. CDR3 amino acids: CASSSGAGTKNQDTQYF. CDR3 sequence (DNA): TGTGCCAGCAGCTCGGGTGCTGGGACTAAAAACCAAGATACGCAGTATTTT.

The chain carries TRBV2 and TRBJ1-1; TRBD1 is a possible D gene (5 bases). This CDR3 is built from 13 residues. The V end lost 7 bases, the J end lost 1 base, and 10 bases lay between the germline ends. Germline V gene lookup returns CDR1 SNHLY and CDR2 FYNNEI. In DNA, the CDR3 is TGTGCCAGCATGGACGGACAGAACACTGAAGCTTTCTTT. Translating gives CASMDGQNTEAFF.

The rearrangement links TRBV29-1 to TRBJ2-5, with 11 nucleotides matching TRBD2. Losses at the gene ends were 3 bases for V and 5 bases for J; bases not matched to a gene: 2. The germline V gene encodes CDR1 SQVTM and CDR2 ANQGSEA. The CDR3 extends over 13 amino acids. The chain's CDR3 is CSVETSGAETQYF. As DNA, the CDR3 is TGCAGCGTTGAGACTAGCGGGGCGGAGACCCAGTACTTC.

The rearrangement links TRBV19 to TRBJ2-5; D remains unclear. CDR1 LNHDA and CDR2 SQIVND come from the germline V gene (reference sequence). V was shortened by 3 bases and J by 1 base, with 6 bases between the two germline ends. The CDR3 length is 13 residues. DNA of the CDR3: TGTGCCAGTAGTATTACGGTCCAAGAGACCCAGTACTTC. Translation gives CASSITVQETQYF.

The genes are TRBV30 and TRBJ1-5; D is perhaps TRBD1 (5 bases). CDR3 length: 14 residues. The V end lost 2 bases, the J end lost 6 bases, and 14 bases lay between the germline ends. The germline V gene encodes CDR1 GTSNPN and CDR2 SVGIG (reference sequence). This CDR3 is CAWSLDSFGQPQHF. In DNA, the CDR3 is TGTGCCTGGAGTCTAGACAGTTTCGGTCAGCCCCAGCATTTT.

The table lists this clone with a count of one. The chain uses TRBV6-5 and TRBJ2-3, with TRBD2 as a possible D gene (5 bases). Looked up from germline, CDR1 is MNHEY and CDR2 is SVGAGI. This CDR3 spans 14 amino acids. The ends were cut back, 5 bases at V and 4 bases at J, with 13 bases in the middle. CDR3 sequence (DNA): TGTGCCAGCAGTCCTCGGGATAGCGCAGATACGCAGTATTTT. Protein: CASSPRDSADTQYF.

The sample holds one count of this clone. The CDR3 DNA reads TGTGCCAGCAGTTACCTTACAGGGAAGAACACTGAAGCTTTCTTT. It is translated as CASSYLTGKNTEAFF. This sequence joins TRBV6-5 and TRBJ1-1, with D possibly being TRBD1 (6 bases). Germline CDR1 MNHEY, CDR2 SVGAGI. V was clipped by 2 bases and J by 1 base, with 11 bases between them. This CDR3 contains 15 residues.